The 9 T cell receptor beta chains below come from one sample, sequenced in a study of T cell changes during pregnancy in multiple sclerosis. Sequenced by immunoSEQ multiplex PCR; TCRdb stores in-frame clones only, minus some. Of 20,000 to 25,000 clones listed, roughly 90% are singletons. Specimen: CD4+ T cells from peripheral blood mononuclear cells, collected in the third trimester of pregnancy. Receptors were obtained from a female donor with multiple sclerosis, enrolled in a pregnancy study.

The V and J genes are TRBV28 and TRBJ2-1, with unresolved D. V was cut by 3 bases and J by 3 bases, with 18 bases left in between. Germline-derived CDR1 and CDR2 are MDHEN and SYDVKM. The CDR3 consists of 17 residues. The CDR3 here is CASSFRQVTRNYNEQFF. For the CDR3, the DNA is TGTGCCAGCAGTTTTAGGCAGGTAACACGAAACTACAATGAGCAGTTCTTC.

The chain has TRBV9 and TRBJ1-2, with 9 bases fitting TRBD1. Looked up from germline, CDR1 is SGDLS and CDR2 is YYNGEE. This CDR3 spans 14 amino acids. The V segment lost 6 bases and the J segment 4 bases; nucleotides outside the gene matches: 7. This chain's CDR3 is CASTRTGAPYGYTF. The DNA for the CDR3 is TGTGCCAGCACCCGGACAGGGGCCCCCTATGGCTACACCTTC.

The V and J genes are TRBV10-3 and TRBJ2-7, with D unclear. Germline V CDR1 and CDR2: ENHRY, SYGVKD. Trimming removed 4 bases at V and 5 bases at J, with 18 bases between. CDR3 length equals 15 residues. This CDR3 is CAISASSPQVDEQYF. CDR3 nucleotide sequence: TGTGCCATCAGTGCTTCCAGCCCCCAGGTAGACGAGCAGTACTTC.

This chain joins TRBV28 and TRBJ1-4; the match to TRBD1 covers 8 bases. The CDR3 is made up of 15 amino acids. The junction had 10 bases not matched to a gene; V was cut back by 5 bases and J by 8 bases. Germline CDR1 and CDR2: MDHEN and SYDVKM. The CDR3 sequence is CASSQSGQGREKLFF. Written as DNA, the CDR3 is TGTGCCAGCAGTCAATCCGGACAGGGAAGGGAAAAACTGTTTTTT.

The chain has TRBV2 and TRBJ2-7; tentatively, D is TRBD2 (5 bases). Germline assignment: CDR1 SNHLY and CDR2 FYNNEI. Trimming removed 7 bases at V and 2 bases at J, with 9 bases between. The CDR3 runs 12 residues. DNA of the CDR3: TGTGCCAGCATCAAGCGGACCTACGAGCAGTACTTC. It translates to CASIKRTYEQYF.

V gene TRBV27 combines with J gene TRBJ1-5; 7 bases line up with TRBD1. The germline gives CDR1 MNHEY, CDR2 SMNVEV (reference sequence). CDR3 length: 14 residues. V lost 5 bases and J lost 2; bases outside the gene matches: 3. Written as DNA, the CDR3 is TGTGCCAGCAGTCGTGGGACAGGCAATCAGCCCCAGCATTTT. This gives the protein CASSRGTGNQPQHF.

The rearrangement uses TRBV7-2 and TRBJ2-3, with a tentative D call TRBD2 (6 bases). Trimming left V 1 base short and J 9 bases short, with 11 bases between. The CDR3 spans 13 residues. In germline, CDR1 is SGHTA, CDR2 FQGNSA. DNA for the CDR3: TGTGCCAGCAGCTTAGGGCGGGGCGGGACGCAGTATTTT. Encoded protein: CASSLGRGGTQYF.

The rearrangement uses TRBV18 and TRBJ2-1; weak D call: TRBD2 (6 bases). Germline V lookup: CDR1 KGHSH, CDR2 LQKENI. This CDR3 comprises 14 residues. The germline V and J ends were trimmed by 0 bases and 8 bases, with 11 bases remaining between them. The DNA of the CDR3 is TGTGCCAGCTCACCACCGGGGGGTGTGTATGAGCAGTTCTTC. It specifies CASSPPGGVYEQFF.

V usage is TRBV29-1 and J usage is TRBJ2-5; TRBD2 aligns across 7 bases. The CDR3 runs 12 residues. V gave up 6 bases and J gave up 4 bases; unmatched junction bases: 5. Germline V gene lookup returns CDR1 SQVTM and CDR2 ANQGSEA. The CDR3 protein is CSVSAGPETQYF. The CDR3 region has the DNA TGCAGCGTCTCAGCGGGGCCAGAGACCCAGTACTTC. Full variable domain (rest looked up from reference TRBV29-1 and TRBJ2-5): SAVISQKPSRDICQRGTSLTIQCQVDSQVTMMFWYRQQPGQSLTLIATANQGSEATYESGFVIDKFPISRPNLTFSTLTVSNMSPEDSSIYLCSVSAGPETQYFGPGTRLLVL.